The 19 T cell receptor beta chains given below trace back to one sample, sequenced in a study of T cell repertoires in cytomegalovirus infection (dated by TCRdb to between 2019 and 2020). The sample was run on an Illumina HiSeq 1500. TCRdb redid the processing of the public reads, applying fastp at Q25 and MiXCR, and retained in-frame beta chains. Rows are combined by CDR3 protein, so each entry shows the most common genes and DNA. The sample table records roughly 990,000 distinct CDR3 sequences; roughly 30% of these occur just once. The biggest ten clones account for around 15% of the sample. These receptors' targets are unknown. What the treatment or condition label conveys for this sample: in vitro stimulation with specific CMV peptide epitopes to enrich CMV-specific T cells. This sample comprised cultured CD8+ T cells from PBMCs, obtained from culture after CMV antigen stimulation. These receptor sequences come from a human donor in good health (CMV status not recorded). Some clones in this sample may be carry-over from other donors' samples.

The CDR3 reads CSVESREGEKLFF. The CDR3 DNA reads TGCAGCGTTGAGTCCAGGGAGGGTGAAAAACTGTTTTTT. The rearrangement links TRBV29-1 to TRBJ1-4; tentative D call: TRBD1 (5 bases). Germline loops: CDR1 SQVTM, CDR2 ANQGSEA. V lost 3 bases, J lost 7 bases, and 12 bases lay in between. This CDR3 region has 13 residues.

V usage is TRBV7-9 and J usage is TRBJ1-2; possibly TRBD1 for D (6 bases). Germline CDR1 and CDR2: SEHNR and FQNEAQ (reference sequence). The CDR3 runs to 15 residues. V was pared by 10 bases and J by 5 bases, with 23 bases between. For the CDR3, the DNA is TGTGCCACCCCAGGGGAGGGACCCCATGTTTATGGCTACACCTTC. It encodes CATPGEGPHVYGYTF.

The CDR3 sequence is CASRPGTGVLETQYF. The DNA of the CDR3 is TGTGCCAGCAGACCCGGGACAGGGGTCCTGGAGACCCAGTACTTC. This sequence joins TRBV12-3 or TRBV12-4 and TRBJ2-5, with 10 bases that match TRBD1. V lost 6 bases and J lost 5; bases outside the gene matches: 9. The CDR3 spans 15 residues.

The V gene is TRBV27, the J gene TRBJ2-5, with D perhaps TRBD1 or TRBD2 (5 bases each). With 5 bases removed from V and 5 bases from J, the gap between germline ends came to 18 bases. This CDR3 is built from 15 residues. Germline CDR1 and CDR2: MNHEY and SMNVEV (reference sequence). In DNA, the CDR3 is TGTGCCAGCAGTACCCGGGACGGCACTACGGAGACCCAGTACTTC. Translating it yields CASSTRDGTTETQYF.

Only a few counts were recorded for this clonotype. CDR3 in DNA: TGTGCCAGCAGCGCTACAGGACACGGCAATCAGCCCCAGCATTTT. Amino acids: CASSATGHGNQPQHF. The V and J genes are TRBV11-2 and TRBJ1-5; possibly TRBD1 for D (5 bases). The CDR3 extends over 15 amino acids. V shed 5 bases and J shed 2 bases, with 13 bases lying between them. CDR1 is SGHAT, CDR2 FQNNGV, per germline.

A note on this clonotype: It may be a read error: a sequence one base away is much more abundant. V gene TRBV7-6 combines with J gene TRBJ2-3; 7 bases fit TRBD1. This CDR3 has 14 residues. In germline, CDR1 is SGHVS, CDR2 FNYEAQ. CDR3 DNA: TGTGCCAGCAGCCCCACAGGGGAAACAGTTACGCAGTATTTT. It specifies CASSPTGETVTQYF.

The chain recombines TRBV2 with TRBJ1-1; D gene ambiguous. V was shortened by 7 bases and J by 5 bases, with 5 bases between the two germline ends. Per the germline V gene, CDR1 is SNHLY and CDR2 is FYNNEI. The CDR3 has 10 amino acids. CDR3 loop: CASISTEAFF. CDR3 nucleotide sequence: TGTGCCAGCATTAGTACTGAAGCTTTCTTT.

Details on this clonotype: This may come from a read error, since a much larger clone is one base off. The rearrangement links TRBV3-1 to TRBJ1-1; D call uncertain. This CDR3 is 15 amino acids long. Germline V CDR1 and CDR2: LGHDT, YNNKEL (reference sequence). V lost 0 bases and J 0 bases, leaving 8 bases between the germline ends. The CDR3 DNA is TGTGCCAGCAGCCAAGATCCGGGGATGAACACTGAAGCTTTCTTT. It encodes CASSQDPGMNTEAFF.

This clonotype was found many times. This chain connects TRBV12-3 or TRBV12-4 to TRBJ1-1, with 7 positions matching TRBD1. The CDR3 is made up of 13 amino acids. V dropped 6 bases and J dropped 4; count of bases not matched to a gene: 5. The CDR3 DNA is TGTGCCAGCAGCCCCGGGACAGCCACTGAAGCTTTCTTT. Its translation is CASSPGTATEAFF.

In the case of this clonotype: Germline is not matched at one junction end, which may reflect a read error. The V and J genes are TRBV19 and TRBJ1-3; D call uncertain. The CDR3 is 15 residues long. CDR1 is LNHDA and CDR2 is SQIVND in the germline V gene (reference sequence). CDR3 DNA: TGTGCCAGTAGTTTAGACACTCTCTCTGGAAACACCATATATTTT. It is translated as CASSLDTLSGNTIYF. Full variable domain (remainder filled in from reference TRBV19 and TRBJ1-3): DGGITQSPKYLFRKEGQNVTLSCEQNLNHDAMYWYRQDPGQGLRLIYYSQIVNDFQKGDIAEGYSVSREKKESFPLTVTSAQKNPTAFYLCASSLDTLSGNTIYFGEGSWLTVV.

The V gene is TRBV2, the J gene TRBJ2-7; a weak D match, TRBD2 (5 bases). CDR3 size: 14 residues. CDR1 is SNHLY, CDR2 FYNNEI, per germline. Trimming left V 10 bases short and J 0 bases short, with 16 bases between. In nucleotides, the CDR3 is TGTGCCATCAGCGGTAAGATCTACTCCTACGAGCAGTACTTC. Translation: CAISGKIYSYEQYF.

The chain recombines TRBV6-2 or TRBV6-3 with TRBJ2-3; D is undetermined. The CDR3 is made up of 16 amino acids. Germline V gene data show CDR1 as MNHEY and CDR2 as SVGEGT. V lost 0 bases to trimming and J lost 0 bases, with 10 bases between them. CDR3 residues: CASSYSAAPSTDTQYF. The CDR3, as DNA: TGTGCCAGCAGTTACTCGGCAGCCCCTAGCACAGATACGCAGTATTTT.

J is TRBJ2-5 and V is TRBV7-9; 7 bases fit TRBD2. J gave up 0 bases and V 4 bases, and 2 bases lay outside the gene matches. Germline V lookup: CDR1 SEHNR, CDR2 FQNEAQ (reference sequence). The CDR3 has 14 residues. The DNA of the CDR3 is TGTGCCAGCAGCTGGGAGGGCGACCAAGAGACCCAGTACTTC. Its translation is CASSWEGDQETQYF.

This sequence joins TRBV5-1 and TRBJ2-5; 9 nucleotides align to TRBD2. Germline loops: CDR1 SGHRS, CDR2 YFSETQ. There are 16 residues in the CDR3. The ends lost 0 bases at V and 2 bases at J; junction bases unmatched: 5. CDR3 amino acids: CASSLALAGRQETQYF. CDR3 nucleotide sequence: TGCGCCAGCAGCTTGGCTCTAGCGGGGCGGCAAGAGACCCAGTACTTC.

This chain uses TRBV20-1 with TRBJ2-7, with D tentatively TRBD2 (6 bases). This CDR3 spans 15 amino acids. The V end lost 7 bases, the J end lost 4 bases, and 23 bases lay between the germline ends. The germline gives CDR1 DFQATT, CDR2 SNEGSKA (reference sequence). Written as DNA, the CDR3 is TGCAGTGTCGCTCCACTAGAGGAGGGTTGGTACGAGCAGTACGTC. This translates into CSVAPLEEGWYEQYV.

This clonotype was counted a single time. The chain joins TRBV29-1 to TRBJ2-1, with D perhaps matching TRBD1 (5 bases). Germline values: CDR1 SQVTM, CDR2 ANQGSEA. The CDR3 sequence is 15 residues long. Trimming took off 3 bases at V and 2 bases at J, with 14 bases between the two ends. The CDR3 DNA sequence: TGCAGCGTTGAGCTGCTCAGGGAACCCTACAATGAGCAGTTCTTC. Translation gives CSVELLREPYNEQFF.

The chain is built from TRBV7-6 and TRBJ2-3; D is tentatively TRBD1 or TRBD2 (6 bases each). The germline CDR1 and CDR2 sequences are SGHVS and FNYEAQ. This CDR3 region has 17 residues. V lost 10 bases to trimming and J lost 3 bases, with 26 bases between them. Written as DNA, the CDR3 is TGTGCCACCACACTAGGGGGGAAAGCGGCCGATACAGATACGCAGTATTTT. Encoded protein: CATTLGGKAADTDTQYF.

The CDR3 reads CASSHPEGGYTF. CDR3 sequence (DNA): TGCGCCAGCAGTCACCCGGAGGGGGGCTACACCTTC. The chain carries TRBV23-1 and TRBJ1-2, with D perhaps matching TRBD1 (5 bases). TRBV23-1 is designated an ORF whose function remains uncertain. The V end lost 3 bases, the J end lost 8 bases, and 10 bases lay between the germline ends. The CDR3 is 12 amino acids.

This clonotype came up a few times. Written as DNA, the CDR3 is TGCAGTCCTTTTCAGGGTTCCGAAGCTTTCTTT. This gives the protein CSPFQGSEAFF. This chain connects TRBV20-1 to TRBJ1-1; TRBD1 is a possible D gene (5 bases). Trimming stripped 8 bases from V and 8 bases from J, with 15 bases between. The CDR3 has 11 residues. Per the germline V gene, CDR1 is DFQATT and CDR2 is SNEGSKA (reference sequence).